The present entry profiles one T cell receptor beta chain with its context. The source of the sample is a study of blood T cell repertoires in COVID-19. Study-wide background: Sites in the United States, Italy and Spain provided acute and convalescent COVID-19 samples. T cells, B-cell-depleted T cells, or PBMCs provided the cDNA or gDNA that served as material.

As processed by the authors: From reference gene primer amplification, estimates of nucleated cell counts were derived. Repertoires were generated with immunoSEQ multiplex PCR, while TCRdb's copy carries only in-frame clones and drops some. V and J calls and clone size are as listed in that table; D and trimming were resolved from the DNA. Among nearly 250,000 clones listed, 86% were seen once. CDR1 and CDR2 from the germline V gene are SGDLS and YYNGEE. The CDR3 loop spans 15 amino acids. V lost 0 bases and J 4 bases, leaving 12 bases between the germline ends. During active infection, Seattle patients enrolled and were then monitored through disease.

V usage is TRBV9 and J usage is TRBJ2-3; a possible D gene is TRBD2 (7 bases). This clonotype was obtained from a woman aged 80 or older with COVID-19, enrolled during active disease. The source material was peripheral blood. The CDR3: CASSVGGGAADTQYF. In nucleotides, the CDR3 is TGTGCCAGCAGCGTAGGAGGGGGGGCTGCAGATACGCAGTATTTT.